The entry below gives a single TCR beta chain sequence along with its context. V lost 2 bases and J 1 base, leaving 8 bases between the germline ends. Germline CDR1 GTSNPN, CDR2 SVGIG (reference sequence). There are 13 residues in the CDR3. This record belongs to a study of blood T cell repertoires in COVID-19. Study-wide context: Sites in the United States, Italy and Spain provided acute and convalescent COVID-19 samples. Sources were T cells, B-cell-depleted T cells, or PBMCs; the material itself was cDNA or gDNA.

In the original processing: Cell counts per sample came from amplifying reference gene primers. Clones were sequenced by immunoSEQ multiplex PCR, and TCRdb holds only the in-frame ones, with some missing. V and J calls and clone size are as listed in that table; D and trimming were resolved from the DNA. The sample lists some 150,000 clones; roughly four fifths were seen once. The sequence came from a woman older than 75 with acute or convalescent COVID-19. Sequenced input: peripheral blood. The chain uses TRBV30 and TRBJ2-5; D unresolved. CDR3 coding DNA: TGTGCCTGGAGTTTGGTAGCCCAAGAGACCCAGTACTTC. Protein product: CAWSLVAQETQYF.